This T cell receptor (beta chain) was identified in a study of T cell clonality in common variable immunodeficiency. Sequencing used immunoSEQ multiplex PCR; TCRdb keeps in-frame clones, though not all of them. Recorded here are 40,000 to 60,000 clones, none singletons. Study-wide results and caveats: Fewer TCRbeta clones were shared among CVID subjects than controls.

This clone has at least ten counts. Its antigen is unidentified. The missing CDR3 end, 3 residues past where the read stops, is filled in from the germline J gene. The CDR3 extends over 17 amino acids. Germline assignment: CDR1 SNHLY and CDR2 FYNNEI. V shed 6 bases, J shed 4 bases, and the junction held 13 bases outside the gene matches. This sequence was found in a person between 18 and 70 years old in good health. The chain has TRBV2 and TRBJ2-1; 9 nucleotides align to TRBD1. The sample was peripheral blood mononuclear cells. CDR3 DNA (partial): TGTGCCAGCAGCAGAAACAGGGGGCGCGGGGCGTACAATGAG. Translating gives CASSRNRGRGAYNE. The CDR3 in full is CASSRNRGRGAYNEQFF.